A single sample gave rise to the 29 T cell receptor beta chains below, sequenced in a study of blood T cell repertoires in COVID-19 (dated by TCRdb to 2018 to 2021). Receptor amplification or capture employed the immunoSEQ multiplex PCR assay. TCRdb mirrors the immuneACCESS table, restricted to in-frame sequences. Some clones are absent from its copies; in checked studies, under half trace to an unresolved V gene, and the reason for the others is unknown. The sample table records around 70,000 clones; roughly 88% of these occur just once. The ten biggest clones cover about 8% of the sample. Sequenced material: peripheral blood. Receptors were obtained from a young man with acute or convalescent COVID-19.

The J gene is TRBJ2-5, the V gene TRBV7-3, with 7 positions matching TRBD1. The CDR3 totals 13 residues. The junction had 2 bases not matched to a gene; V was cut back by 3 bases and J by 4 bases. The germline V gene has CDR1 SGHTA and CDR2 FQGTGA. CDR3 DNA sequence: TGTGCCAGCAGCTTCTCAGGGGGAGAGACCCAGTACTTC. It is translated as CASSFSGGETQYF.

V gene TRBV20-1 combines with J gene TRBJ1-6; tentatively, D is TRBD1 (5 bases). V lost 8 bases and J lost 14, with 13 bases in between. Germline CDR1 DFQATT, CDR2 SNEGSKA (reference sequence). CDR3 length equals 10 residues. The CDR3 loop is CSPKGESLHF. DNA of the CDR3: TGCAGTCCAAAAGGGGAATCCCTCCACTTT.

The V and J genes are TRBV19 and TRBJ2-7, with D tentatively TRBD1 (6 bases). The germline gives CDR1 LNHDA, CDR2 SQIVND (reference sequence). The CDR3 runs to 16 residues. V lost 7 bases and J 0 bases, leaving 19 bases between the germline ends. This CDR3 reads CASKYRNQGRSYEQYF. CDR3 bases: TGTGCCAGTAAATATAGAAACCAGGGGCGCTCCTACGAGCAGTACTTC.

V is TRBV3-1 (or the pseudogene TRBV3-2) and J is TRBJ1-2; tentative D call: TRBD1 (6 bases). Looked up from germline, CDR1 is LGHDT and CDR2 is YNNKEL (reference sequence). V lost 6 bases, J lost 3 bases, and 11 bases lay in between. CDR3 length equals 13 residues. CDR3 bases: TGTGCCAGCAGTATAGGGGGATACTATGGCTACACCTTC. It specifies CASSIGGYYGYTF.

This chain joins TRBV30 and TRBJ1-3, with D tentatively TRBD1 (6 bases). In germline, CDR1 is GTSNPN, CDR2 SVGIG (reference sequence). Trimming removed 2 bases from V and 4 bases from J, with 9 bases in between. The CDR3 spans 13 residues. The CDR3 nucleotides are TGTGCCTGGAGTACAGGGCTGGGAAACACCATATATTTT. This codes for CAWSTGLGNTIYF. Together with reference TRBV30 and TRBJ1-3, the CDR3 gives the full variable domain: SQTIHQWPATLVQPVGSPLSLECTVEGTSNPNLYWYRQAAGRGLQLLFYSVGIGQISSEVPQNLSASRPQDRQFILSSKKLLLSDSGFYLCAWSTGLGNTIYFGEGSWLTVV.

This clone was recorded only once. The V and J genes are TRBV28 and TRBJ2-7, with TRBD1 as a possible D gene (5 bases). Trimming pared 3 bases from V and 3 bases from J, leaving 6 bases between. The CDR3 runs to 12 residues. Germline lookup yields CDR1 MDHEN and CDR2 SYDVKM. Here the CDR3 reads CASSLTVYEQYF. CDR3 sequence (DNA): TGTGCCAGCAGTTTGACAGTCTACGAGCAGTACTTC.

CDR3 sequence (DNA): TGCGCCAGCAGCCAAGATTCCGCCTTGGGAGATGAAAAACTGTTTTTT. Its protein product is CASSQDSALGDEKLFF. V gene TRBV4-1 combines with J gene TRBJ1-4, with unresolved D. The V gene's germline CDR1 is MGHRA and CDR2 YSYEKL. Between the trimmed V and J ends, which lost 0 bases and 6 bases, there was a span of 14 bases. CDR3 length equals 16 residues.

The rearrangement uses TRBV29-1 and TRBJ2-7, with 9 bases that match TRBD2. The germline gives CDR1 SQVTM, CDR2 ANQGSEA. This CDR3 is 15 amino acids long. Trimming removed 4 bases from V and 7 bases from J; junction bases left unmatched: 14. The CDR3 protein is CSVVLAGRLGGEQYF. The CDR3, as DNA: TGCAGCGTTGTTCTAGCGGGACGGCTAGGAGGGGAGCAGTACTTC.

The chain links TRBV18 to TRBJ1-1; D unclear. The CDR3 has 15 residues. Germline CDR1 and CDR2: KGHSH and LQKENI. Deletions cut 5 bases from V and 1 base from J, with 14 bases between. The CDR3 DNA reads TGTGCCAGCTCAAAGACTCAACCGCAGAACACTGAAGCTTTCTTT. Protein product: CASSKTQPQNTEAFF.

The chain uses TRBV4-2 and TRBJ2-5; maybe TRBD2 (5 bases). Germline values: CDR1 LGHNA, CDR2 YNFKEQ. V was clipped by 3 bases and J by 9 bases, with 14 bases between them. The CDR3 contains 13 residues. CDR3 DNA sequence: TGTGCCAGCAGCCATGAGGGTAGTCCATCCCAGTACTTC. As protein: CASSHEGSPSQYF.

V is TRBV28 and J is TRBJ1-2; D is unresolved. V was pared by 5 bases and J by 5 bases, with 15 bases between. This CDR3 has 14 residues. CDR1 and CDR2 (germline): MDHEN, SYDVKM. CDR3 amino acids: CASSLATTAYGYTF. CDR3 DNA sequence: TGTGCCAGCAGTCTGGCGACAACCGCTTATGGCTACACCTTC.

The chain is built from TRBV5-4 and TRBJ1-4; the match to TRBD1 covers 7 bases. Unmatched junction bases numbered 7, after V lost 0 bases and J lost 8 bases. Per the germline V gene, CDR1 is SGHNT and CDR2 is YYREEE (reference sequence). CDR3 length: 15 amino acids. The CDR3 DNA sequence: TGTGCCAGCAGCTTGGGACAGGGTGAGCCCGAAAAACTGTTTTTT. Residues: CASSLGQGEPEKLFF.

This sequence joins TRBV30 and TRBJ2-1; perhaps TRBD1 as D (6 bases). This CDR3 region has 14 residues. With 1 base removed from V and 0 bases from J, the gap between germline ends came to 7 bases. In germline, CDR1 is GTSNPN, CDR2 SVGIG (reference sequence). The CDR3 sequence is CAWSGGGSYNEQFF. CDR3 nucleotides: TGTGCCTGGAGTGGAGGGGGCTCCTACAATGAGCAGTTCTTC.

The chain carries TRBV7-3 and TRBJ1-1, with D hard to call. The ends were cut back, 1 base at V and 6 bases at J, with 12 bases in the middle. Germline V lookup: CDR1 SGHTA, CDR2 FQGTGA. This CDR3 is 14 amino acids long. This chain's CDR3 is CASSLMGSSSEAFF. The CDR3, as DNA: TGTGCCAGCAGCTTAATGGGCAGCTCCTCTGAAGCTTTCTTT.

The gene calls are TRBV7-6 and TRBJ1-2; maybe TRBD1 (5 bases). This CDR3 comprises 13 residues. Germline loops: CDR1 SGHVS, CDR2 FNYEAQ. The V gene lost 3 bases and the J gene lost 8 bases, with 13 bases spanning the gap. CDR3 sequence reads: CASSLVGGAGYTF. CDR3 nucleotides: TGTGCCAGCAGCTTGGTGGGGGGAGCAGGCTACACCTTC. Complete variable domain (other parts from reference TRBV7-6 and TRBJ1-2): GAGVSQSPRYKVTKRGQDVALRCDPISGHVSLYWYRQALGQGPEFLTYFNYEAQQDKSGLPNDRFSAERPEGSISTLTIQRTEQRDSAMYRCASSLVGGAGYTFGSGTRLTVV.

V usage is TRBV19 and J usage is TRBJ2-2, with no clear D. V lost 8 bases and J lost 0, with 22 bases in between. Germline-derived CDR1 and CDR2 are LNHDA and SQIVND (reference sequence). The CDR3 is made up of 18 amino acids. CDR3: CASAPLRYRRTNTGELFF. The CDR3, as DNA: TGTGCCAGTGCCCCCCTGAGGTATAGGAGAACGAACACCGGGGAGCTGTTTTTT.

This clone was recorded once. The DNA for the CDR3 is TGTGCCAGCAGCTCCGGGACAGGGGTGCATCCCCAGCATTTT. This sequence encodes CASSSGTGVHPQHF. The chain uses TRBV2 and TRBJ1-5, with 10 bases lining up with TRBD1. The CDR3 has 14 residues. With V trimmed by 6 bases and J by 10 bases, 9 bases remained unmatched. Germline V gives CDR1 SNHLY, CDR2 FYNNEI.

CDR3 region: CASSLSASGLFYNEQFF. CDR3 in DNA: TGTGCCAGCAGCTTATCGGCTAGCGGACTCTTCTACAATGAGCAGTTCTTC. The rearrangement uses TRBV7-8 and TRBJ2-1; 7 bases line up with TRBD2. V dropped 2 bases and J dropped 3; count of bases not matched to a gene: 10. Germline CDR1 and CDR2: SGHVS and FQNEAQ. CDR3 length: 17 residues.

The CDR3 sequence: CASSQSHRGNSPLHF. CDR3 nucleotide sequence: TGCGCCAGCAGTCAATCGCACAGGGGTAATTCACCCCTCCACTTT. The chain links TRBV23-1 to TRBJ1-6; TRBD1 matches 7 bases. TRBV23-1 belongs to the ORF category, with a function that is uncertain. After removal of 0 bases from V and 6 bases from J, the junction contained 2 bases not matched to a gene. This CDR3 has 15 residues.

J is TRBJ2-2 and V is TRBV9; tentatively, D is TRBD2 (5 bases). Trimming pared 4 bases from V and 9 bases from J, leaving 16 bases between. The length of the CDR3 is 14 residues. The germline V gene encodes CDR1 SGDLS and CDR2 YYNGEE. DNA for the CDR3: TGTGCCAGCAGCCTCACCGGGGATTCTCGGGAGCTGTTTTTT. Translation: CASSLTGDSRELFF.

This chain joins TRBV19 and TRBJ1-3; D remains unclear. Trimming left V 5 bases short and J 1 base short, with 6 bases between. The CDR3 loop spans 13 amino acids. Looked up from germline, CDR1 is LNHDA and CDR2 is SQIVND (reference sequence). CDR3 DNA: TGTGCCAGTAGTTGGGCATCTGGAAACACCATATATTTT. This gives the protein CASSWASGNTIYF.

The rearrangement links TRBV7-3 to TRBJ2-2, with D maybe TRBD2 (6 bases). Trimming pared 2 bases from V and 0 bases from J, leaving 10 bases between. The CDR3 consists of 16 residues. CDR1 and CDR2 (germline): SGHTA, FQGTGA. The CDR3 is CASSLPGGSNTGELFF. The CDR3 DNA follows: TGTGCCAGCAGCTTACCCGGGGGTTCGAACACCGGGGAGCTGTTTTTT.

This rearrangement joins TRBV27 to TRBJ2-1, with a possible D match to TRBD1 (5 bases). CDR3 length equals 16 residues. The germline gives CDR1 MNHEY, CDR2 SMNVEV (reference sequence). With 1 base removed from V and 8 bases from J, the gap between germline ends came to 18 bases. CDR3 amino acids: CASSLFSGNTHHEQFF. CDR3 bases: TGTGCCAGCAGTTTATTTTCAGGGAACACACACCATGAGCAGTTCTTC.

The genes are TRBV30 and TRBJ2-5, with 7 bases fitting TRBD2. The V and J ends lost 2 bases and 5 bases, in that order; junction bases with no gene match: 8. The CDR3 loop spans 14 amino acids. Germline CDR1 is GTSNPN and CDR2 is SVGIG (reference sequence). CDR3 sequence: CAWSKSGNRETQYF. CDR3 sequence (DNA): TGTGCCTGGAGTAAGAGCGGGAATCGGGAGACCCAGTACTTC.

The chain couples TRBV6-5 to TRBJ1-1; perhaps TRBD1 as D (5 bases). Germline values: CDR1 MNHEY, CDR2 SVGAGI. The CDR3 covers 14 residues. The ends were cut back, 0 bases at V and 6 bases at J, with 11 bases in the middle. The CDR3 reads CASSYSQGRAEAFF. Here the CDR3 DNA reads TGTGCCAGCAGTTACTCCCAGGGTAGGGCTGAAGCTTTCTTT.

J is TRBJ1-5 and V is TRBV7-2; 8 bases are a match to TRBD1. The ends lost 5 bases at V and 5 bases at J; junction bases unmatched: 8. CDR3 length: 15 amino acids. CDR1 is SGHTA and CDR2 is FQGNSA in the germline V gene. This CDR3 is CASSLAGTGDQPQHF. CDR3 coding DNA: TGTGCCAGCAGCCTTGCCGGGACAGGAGATCAGCCCCAGCATTTT.

The chain combines TRBV28 with TRBJ2-1; weak D call: TRBD1 (6 bases). The CDR3 contains 14 residues. Germline lookup yields CDR1 MDHEN and CDR2 SYDVKM. V dropped 4 bases and J dropped 8 bases, with 15 bases sitting between them. The CDR3 sequence: CASSSSRGPHEQFF. The CDR3 nucleotides are TGTGCCAGCAGTTCGTCCAGGGGCCCACATGAGCAGTTCTTC.

The V and J genes are TRBV6-6 and TRBJ1-5; TRBD1 might be the D (6 bases). The CDR3 contains 15 residues. Trimming took off 6 bases at V and 3 bases at J, with 15 bases between the two ends. From germline, CDR1 is MNHNY and CDR2 SVGAGI (reference sequence). The CDR3 sequence: CASSSGQINNQPQHF. For the CDR3, the DNA is TGTGCCAGCAGCTCCGGACAGATAAACAATCAGCCCCAGCATTTT.

A few counts support this clone. This chain joins TRBV27 and TRBJ2-2; D ambiguous. The CDR3 runs to 13 residues. The germline gives CDR1 MNHEY, CDR2 SMNVEV (reference sequence). V was clipped by 4 bases and J by 0 bases, with 3 bases between them. CDR3 in DNA: TGTGCCAGCAGTTACTCGAACACCGGGGAGCTGTTTTTT. It encodes CASSYSNTGELFF.